The clone carrying this T cell receptor beta chain has only a few counts. The record originates from a study of Graves' ophthalmopathy and Graves' hyperthyroidism. CDR3 regions of TCR beta were amplified from RNA transcripts. RT-PCR in the first round used HTBI primers; a second-round multiplex PCR followed. TCRdb ran MiXCR on the multiplex PCR reads and lists one entry per CDR3 protein. The table has just over 600,000 distinct CDR3 sequences, roughly 20% seen once. V shed 5 bases and J shed 4 bases, with 17 bases lying between them. Germline V gene lookup returns CDR1 PRHDT and CDR2 FYEKMQ (reference sequence). This CDR3 contains 15 residues.

This TCR was sampled from a woman aged 18 to 35 with stable Graves' hyperthyroidism. Some clones in this sample may be carry-over from other donors' samples. The chain couples TRBV13 to TRBJ1-1; perhaps TRBD1 as D (5 bases). What was sequenced was peripheral blood. As DNA, the CDR3 is TGTGCCAGCAGCCCGTTACGGGGGGTTTCCACTGAAGCTTTCTTT. It translates to CASSPLRGVSTEAFF.